These 9 T cell receptor beta chains were all obtained from the same sample, sequenced in a study of shared clonotypes between healthy human individuals. Only CD45RO-negative cells positively selected for CCR7 counted as naive CD8 cells, so terminally differentiated effector memory CD45RA+ cells were excluded. The table came from immunoSEQ multiplex PCR; TCRdb's copy has only in-frame clones and leaves some out. The sample records roughly 590,000 clones, about 95% being singletons. Sequenced: naive CD8+ T cells sorted from blood. The origin of the receptors is a woman younger than 45 in good health.

This clone was seen a single time. The sample contains more than one DNA sequence encoding this CDR3. The genes are TRBV27 and TRBJ2-7, with 7 bases aligning to TRBD2. J was trimmed by 4 bases and V by 2 bases; bases with no gene match: 5. The germline V gene encodes CDR1 MNHEY and CDR2 SMNVEV (reference sequence). The CDR3 covers 14 residues. Here the CDR3 reads CASSLASGGYEQYF. The CDR3 coding sequence is TGTGCCAGCAGTTTAGCTAGCGGAGGTTACGAGCAGTACTTC.

V is TRBV7-9 and J is TRBJ2-1; D remains ambiguous. CDR3 size: 16 residues. The germline CDR1 and CDR2 sequences are SEHNR and FQNEAQ (reference sequence). V was shortened by 1 base and J by 1 base, with 11 bases between the two germline ends. CDR3 loop: CASSLDGSLSYNEQFF. DNA for the CDR3: TGTGCCAGCAGCTTAGACGGCTCCCTATCCTACAATGAGCAGTTCTTC.

The genes are TRBV5-1 and TRBJ2-2, with 11 bases matching TRBD2. The V segment lost 4 bases and the J segment 5 bases; nucleotides outside the gene matches: 7. The CDR3 is made up of 16 amino acids. CDR1 and CDR2 from the germline V gene are SGHRS and YFSETQ. CDR3: CASSPMTSGMTGELFF. The DNA of the CDR3 is TGCGCCAGCAGCCCAATGACTAGCGGGATGACCGGGGAGCTGTTTTTT. The full variable domain, in which reference TRBV5-1 and TRBJ2-2 provide the parts outside the CDR3, is KAGVTQTPRYLIKTRGQQVTLSCSPISGHRSVSWYQQTPGQGLQFLFEYFSETQRNKGNFPGRFSGRQFSNSRSEMNVSTLELGDSALYLCASSPMTSGMTGELFFGEGSRLTVL.

The chain carries TRBV6-1 and TRBJ2-2, with D maybe TRBD2 (6 bases). Germline CDR1 is MNHNS and CDR2 is SASEGT. The V end lost 6 bases, the J end lost 6 bases, and 11 bases lay between the germline ends. The CDR3 sequence is 13 residues long. The CDR3 protein is CASSGLSAGELFF. CDR3 coding DNA: TGTGCCAGCAGCGGACTATCGGCCGGGGAGCTGTTTTTT.

The chain recombines TRBV28 with TRBJ2-7; D not certain. Germline V gives CDR1 MDHEN, CDR2 SYDVKM. V lost 5 bases, J lost 2 bases, and 7 bases lay in between. The CDR3 is made up of 12 amino acids. The CDR3 DNA reads TGTGCCAGCAGTAGCACCGCCTACGAGCAGTACTTC. The encoded protein is CASSSTAYEQYF. Complete variable domain (other parts from reference TRBV28 and TRBJ2-7): DVKVTQSSRYLVKRTGEKVFLECVQDMDHENMFWYRQDPGLGLRLIYFSYDVKMKEKGDIPEGYSVSREKKERFSLILESASTNQTSMYLCASSSTAYEQYFGPGTRLTVT.

This chain links TRBV28 with TRBJ2-1, with D unclear. This CDR3 has 14 amino acids. The V end was cut by 2 bases, the J end by 5 bases, with 10 bases between. Germline V lookup: CDR1 MDHEN, CDR2 SYDVKM. This chain's CDR3 is CASSLLGGDNEQFF. CDR3 DNA: TGTGCCAGCAGTTTACTTGGTGGGGACAATGAGCAGTTCTTC. Combining the CDR3 with reference TRBV28 and TRBJ2-1 gives the whole variable domain DVKVTQSSRYLVKRTGEKVFLECVQDMDHENMFWYRQDPGLGLRLIYFSYDVKMKEKGDIPEGYSVSREKKERFSLILESASTNQTSMYLCASSLLGGDNEQFFGPGTRLTVL.

In its sample, this clone was seen once. The V call is TRBV13, the J call TRBJ2-7; 9 positions match TRBD2. There are 16 residues in the CDR3. Per the germline V gene, CDR1 is PRHDT and CDR2 is FYEKMQ (reference sequence). V gave up 1 base and J gave up 3 bases; unmatched junction bases: 7. The CDR3 DNA reads as TGTGCCAGCAGCTTAGTCGGGACTAGCAGCAACTACGAGCAGTACTTC. As protein: CASSLVGTSSNYEQYF.

With respect to this clone: Other DNA sequences in this specimen translate into the identical CDR3. The chain links TRBV27 to TRBJ1-1, with D possibly matching TRBD1 (5 bases). The CDR3 sequence is 14 residues long. CDR1 and CDR2 (germline): MNHEY, SMNVEV (reference sequence). The V gene lost 5 bases and the J gene lost 1 base, with 11 bases spanning the gap. CDR3 bases: TGTGCCAGCAGTCTTTCCGGGGCGAACACTGAAGCTTTCTTT. This translates into CASSLSGANTEAFF.

A single count supports this clone. The V call is TRBV5-8, the J call TRBJ2-6; D unresolved. This CDR3 comprises 15 residues. Per the germline V gene, CDR1 is SGHTS and CDR2 is YDEGEE. The V end lost 1 base, the J end lost 1 base, and 6 bases lay between the germline ends. The CDR3 loop is CASSLWKSGANVLTF. The CDR3 coding sequence is TGTGCCAGCAGCTTGTGGAAATCTGGGGCCAACGTCCTGACTTTC.